The 8 T cell receptor beta chains given below trace back to one sample, sequenced in a study of cytomegalovirus exposure and HLA in healthy donors. The primer mix had 60 Vbeta and 13 Jbeta primers. Some clones are missing from TCRdb's copy, which holds only in-frame ones; the method was immunoSEQ multiplex PCR. This sample has about 190,000 clones, with 65% to 75% found just once. Sequenced: PBMCs. Receptors were obtained from a man aged 25-40 years in good health and CMV-seropositive.

J is TRBJ2-5 and V is TRBV27; tentative D call: TRBD1 (5 bases). The DNA matches TRBJ2-7 better at its end, which makes the J call doubtful. From germline, CDR1 is MNHEY and CDR2 SMNVEV (reference sequence). The CDR3 loop spans 13 amino acids. DNA for the CDR3: TGTGCCACCCAGGGCGGCTGGCCACTCGAGCAGTACTTC. Encoded protein: CATQGGWPLEQYF.

This chain connects TRBV6-6 to TRBJ2-6, with unresolved D. The germline V and J ends were trimmed by 2 bases and 5 bases, with 10 bases remaining between them. CDR1 and CDR2 from the germline V gene are MNHNY and SVGAGI (reference sequence). This CDR3 contains 15 residues. CDR3 coding DNA: TGTGCCAGCAGTTACGGGCAGCTTAGGGCCAACGTCCTGACTTTC. It translates to CASSYGQLRANVLTF.

V usage is TRBV4-3 and J usage is TRBJ2-2; 10 bases agree with TRBD2. This CDR3 is built from 16 residues. Germline-derived CDR1 and CDR2 are LGHNA and YSLEER. V gave up 1 base and J gave up 7 bases; unmatched junction bases: 6. CDR3 amino acids: CASSQGAGGYGGELFF. The CDR3 coding sequence is TGCGCCAGCAGCCAAGGAGCGGGGGGGTACGGCGGGGAGCTGTTTTTT.

The chain couples TRBV6-5 to TRBJ1-2, with D possibly TRBD1 on 5 matching bases. V lost 6 bases and J 2 bases, leaving 7 bases between the germline ends. CDR3 length: 12 residues. CDR1 is MNHEY and CDR2 is SVGAGI in the germline V gene. This chain's CDR3 is CASSNRNYGYTF. As DNA, the CDR3 is TGTGCCAGCAGCAACAGGAACTATGGCTACACCTTC.

This chain links TRBV29-1 with TRBJ2-7, with D maybe TRBD1 (5 bases). Trimming took 7 bases from V and 2 from J, leaving 15 bases between them. CDR1 and CDR2 from the germline V gene are SQVTM and ANQGSEA. The CDR3 is 13 residues long. The CDR3 sequence: CSGMTASTYEQYF. The CDR3 nucleotides are TGCAGCGGGATGACAGCCTCGACCTACGAGCAGTACTTC.

V and J are TRBV19 and TRBJ1-4; 8 positions agree with TRBD1. The CDR3 consists of 15 residues. The V and J ends lost 5 bases and 3 bases, in that order; junction bases with no gene match: 5. Germline-derived CDR1 and CDR2 are LNHDA and SQIVND (reference sequence). CDR3 DNA sequence: TGTGCCAGTAGTGAACGACAGGGGTCTAATGAAAAACTGTTTTTT. It codes for CASSERQGSNEKLFF.

This clone was picked up one time. V usage is TRBV10-1 and J usage is TRBJ1-2; 7 bases align to TRBD1. V lost 7 bases to trimming and J lost 0 bases; unmatched junction nucleotides: 11. The CDR3 is made up of 16 amino acids. Germline V gives CDR1 WNHNN, CDR2 SYGVQD (reference sequence). The CDR3 loop is CASILEGTDANYGYTF. CDR3 nucleotides: TGCGCCAGCATTCTGGAAGGGACAGACGCTAACTATGGCTACACCTTC.

This clone was recorded once. The junction departs from the called germline gene at one end, perhaps through a read error. V usage is TRBV6-5 and J usage is TRBJ1-3; D gene uncertain. CDR1 MNHEY and CDR2 SVGAGI come from the germline V gene. CDR3 length: 15 amino acids. DNA of the CDR3: TGTGCCAGCGGTTACTCACAAGTCTCTGGAAACACCATATATTTT. Its translation is CASGYSQVSGNTIYF.